A selection of T cell receptor beta chains follows, all from one sample in a study of CD8+CD57+ T cells in acquired aplastic anemia. TCRdb re-derived calls from the reads in MiXCR, one entry per CDR3 protein. The repertoire consists of hundreds of thousands of distinct CDR3 sequences, with roughly 80% occurring once and the leading ten covering 42%. The material sequenced was sorted CD4+, CD8+, or CD8+CD57+ T cells (not recorded which) from PBMCs. Receptor source: a human donor with aplastic anemia. Both conserved end residues are part of each CDR3. The D gene is left open where the match is weak. Size is stated for part of the rows, as once, few or many counts, or as a class when the clone is expanded.

v_gene: TRBV5-1; j_gene: TRBJ1-4; abundance: .; d_gene: .; CDR3aa: CASSLVGEKLFF; CDR3nt: TGTGCCAGCAGCTTAGTCGGGGAAAAACTGTTTTTT
v_gene: TRBV12-3/TRBV12-4; j_gene: TRBJ2-3; abundance: many; d_gene: .; CDR3aa: CASSLTGRTSTDTQYF; CDR3nt: TGTGCCAGCAGCCTAACAGGGCGAACTAGCACAGATACGCAGTATTTT
v_gene: TRBV6-1; j_gene: TRBJ2-1; abundance: .; d_gene: TRBD2; CDR3aa: CASKPRTSGGFNEQFF; CDR3nt: TGTGCCAGCAAGCCCCGGACTAGCGGGGGGTTCAATGAGCAGTTCTTC
v_gene: TRBV7-9; j_gene: TRBJ1-1; abundance: .; d_gene: .; CDR3aa: CASSLDPTDTQYFFF; CDR3nt: TGTGCCAGCAGCTTAGATCCCACAGATACGCAGTATTTTTTCTTT
v_gene: TRBV11-3; j_gene: TRBJ1-1; abundance: .; d_gene: .; CDR3aa: CASSVEQPPLNTEAFF; CDR3nt: TGTGCCAGTAGCGTAGAACAGCCACCTCTGAACACTGAAGCTTTCTTT
v_gene: TRBV6-2/TRBV6-3; j_gene: TRBJ2-3; abundance: many; d_gene: TRBD2; CDR3aa: CASSYEAGSTDTQYF; CDR3nt: TGTGCCAGCAGTTACGAAGCGGGGAGCACAGATACGCAGTATTTT
v_gene: TRBV7-8; j_gene: TRBJ2-7; abundance: .; d_gene: TRBD2; CDR3aa: CASSLAGGTDTQYQYF; CDR3nt: TGTGCCAGCAGCTTAGCGGGAGGGACTGATACGCAGTATCAGTACTTC
v_gene: TRBV15; j_gene: TRBJ2-5; abundance: .; d_gene: .; CDR3aa: CATSGGGAQETQYF; CDR3nt: TGTGCCACCAGCGGAGGCGGCGCCCAAGAGACCCAGTACTTC
v_gene: TRBV19; j_gene: TRBJ1-5; abundance: .; d_gene: .; CDR3aa: CASSRSRADYNAQFF; CDR3nt: TGTGCCAGTAGTCGATCTCGGGCAGATTACAATGCGCAGTTTTTT
v_gene: TRBV7-3; j_gene: TRBJ2-5; abundance: .; d_gene: TRBD2; CDR3aa: CASSSSGTWGEHQYF; CDR3nt: TGTGCCAGCAGCTCTAGCGGGACTTGGGGAGAGCACCAGTACTTC
v_gene: TRBV7-9; j_gene: TRBJ2-6; abundance: once; d_gene: .; CDR3aa: CASRLAGSYGDNVLTF; CDR3nt: TGTGCCAGCCGGTTGGCGGGTAGCTACGGGGACAACGTCCTGACTTTC
v_gene: TRBV29-1; j_gene: TRBJ1-2; abundance: .; d_gene: TRBD1; CDR3aa: CSVDFGQGSYGYTF; CDR3nt: TGCAGCGTTGATTTTGGACAGGGGAGCTATGGCTACACCTTC
v_gene: TRBV7-6; j_gene: TRBJ2-5; abundance: .; d_gene: .; CDR3aa: CASSLAHGKKETHYF; CDR3nt: TGTGCCAGCAGCTTAGCTCACGGGAAAAAAGAGACCCACTACTTC
v_gene: TRBV7-8; j_gene: TRBJ2-3; abundance: .; d_gene: TRBD2; CDR3aa: CASSLAGGPHTKYF; CDR3nt: TGTGCCAGCAGCTTAGCGGGAGGGCCCCATACGAAGTACTTT
v_gene: TRBV7-9; j_gene: TRBJ2-7; abundance: .; d_gene: .; CDR3aa: CASSLQRSGCYDEYF; CDR3nt: TGTGCCAGCAGCCTTCAAAGAAGCGGGTGCTACGATGAGTACTTC
v_gene: TRBV7-3; j_gene: TRBJ2-5; abundance: .; d_gene: .; CDR3aa: CASSQDPGQQQPQF; CDR3nt: TGTGCCAGCAGCCAAGATCCGGGGCAACAGCAGCCCCAGTTC
v_gene: TRBV9; j_gene: TRBJ2-1; abundance: once; d_gene: .; CDR3aa: CASSGGSGANYEQFF; CDR3nt: TGTGCCAGCAGCGGGGGGAGCGGAGCCAACTATGAGCAGTTCTTC
v_gene: TRBV2; j_gene: TRBJ2-1; abundance: .; d_gene: .; CDR3aa: CASSDSYSNQQFF; CDR3nt: TGTGCCAGCAGTGACTCATATAGCAATCAGCAGTTCTTC
v_gene: TRBV7-8; j_gene: TRBJ2-3; abundance: .; d_gene: .; CDR3aa: CASSLAGGRVTQHYF; CDR3nt: TGTGCCAGCAGCTTAGCGGGAGGTCGCGTTACGCAGCATTATTTT
v_gene: TRBV7-9; j_gene: TRBJ2-7; abundance: .; d_gene: .; CDR3aa: CAGQCSRETQDQYF; CDR3nt: TGTGCCGGACAGTGCTCAAGGGAGACCCAGGACCAGTACTTC
v_gene: TRBV7-8; j_gene: TRBJ2-1; abundance: .; d_gene: .; CDR3aa: CASSLGGENGQEQQFF; CDR3nt: TGTGCCAGCAGCTTGGGGGGCGAGAACGGCCAGGAGCAGCAGTTCTTC
v_gene: TRBV11-3; j_gene: TRBJ2-1; abundance: few; d_gene: TRBD2; CDR3aa: CASSFGGGSDEQFF; CDR3nt: TGTGCCAGCAGCTTCGGCGGGGGGAGCGATGAGCAGTTCTTC